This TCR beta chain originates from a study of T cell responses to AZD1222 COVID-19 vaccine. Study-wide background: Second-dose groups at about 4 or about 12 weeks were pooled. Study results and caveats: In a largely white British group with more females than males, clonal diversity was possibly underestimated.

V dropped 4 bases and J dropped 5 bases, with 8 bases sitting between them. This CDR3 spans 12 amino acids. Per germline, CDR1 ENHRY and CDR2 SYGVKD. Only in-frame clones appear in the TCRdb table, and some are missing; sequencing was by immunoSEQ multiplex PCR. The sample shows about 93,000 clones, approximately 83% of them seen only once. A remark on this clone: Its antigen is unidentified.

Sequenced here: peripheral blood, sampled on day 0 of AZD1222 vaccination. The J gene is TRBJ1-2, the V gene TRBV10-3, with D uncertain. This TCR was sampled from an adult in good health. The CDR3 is CAISASAYGYTF. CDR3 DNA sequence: TGTGCCATCAGTGCAAGTGCTTATGGCTACACCTTC.